Shown below are 16 T cell receptor beta chains from a single sample sequenced in a study of cytomegalovirus exposure and HLA in healthy donors. The PCR was carried out with 60 Vbeta primers and 13 Jbeta primers. Assay used: immunoSEQ multiplex PCR; TCRdb lists only in-frame clones, some missing. Seen here are about 94,000 clones, about 62% observed once, and the top ten hold roughly 3.9%. The specimen was PBMCs. These receptors were collected from a man aged 30 to 39 in good health and CMV-seronegative.

The chain recombines TRBV2 with TRBJ2-5; D is unclear. With the DNA end fitting TRBJ2-7 better, the J assignment may be wrong. This CDR3 is 14 amino acids long. CDR1 and CDR2 from the germline V gene are SNHLY and FYNNEI. The CDR3 loop is CASSDRHISYEQYF. DNA for the CDR3: TGTGCCAGCAGTGACAGGCATATCTCCTACGAGCAGTACTTC.

About this clone itself: Germline and junction disagree at one end, which may indicate a read error. The rearrangement links TRBV29-1 to TRBJ2-5, with TRBD2 matching 9 bases. The CDR3 covers 15 residues. Germline-derived CDR1 and CDR2 are SQVTM and ANQGSEA. CDR3 DNA: TGCAGCGTCGAAGGTCCAGCGGGAGGAGGTGAGACCCAGTACTTC. Its translation: CSVEGPAGGGETQYF.

The table lists this clone with a few counts. V gene TRBV10-3 combines with J gene TRBJ2-7; D unresolved. The CDR3 is 15 residues long. The germline V gene encodes CDR1 ENHRY and CDR2 SYGVKD. With 0 bases removed from V and 1 base from J, the gap between germline ends came to 10 bases. CDR3 sequence reads: CAISESPRNSYEQYF. The CDR3 bases are TGTGCCATCAGTGAGTCGCCCAGGAATTCCTACGAGCAGTACTTC.

This sequence joins TRBV2 and TRBJ2-3; no firm D call. The germline V and J ends were trimmed by 1 base and 3 bases, with 14 bases remaining between them. This CDR3 is 16 amino acids long. Germline lookup yields CDR1 SNHLY and CDR2 FYNNEI. The CDR3 region has the DNA TGTGCCAGCAGTGAAGACCGACTCACGGTGACAGATACGCAGTATTTT. Translating it yields CASSEDRLTVTDTQYF. The full variable domain, completed using reference TRBV2 and TRBJ2-3, is EPEVTQTPSHQVTQMGQEVILRCVPISNHLYFYWYRQILGQKVEFLVSFYNNEISEKSEIFDDQFSVERPDGSNFTLKIRSTKLEDSAMYFCASSEDRLTVTDTQYFGPGTRLTVL.

V usage is TRBV7-3 and J usage is TRBJ2-3; D remains unclear. The CDR3 extends over 14 amino acids. Germline CDR1 SGHTA, CDR2 FQGTGA. The V and J ends lost 1 base and 1 base respectively, with 6 bases between them. CDR3 sequence: CASSLNVGTDTQYF. The CDR3 region has the DNA TGTGCCAGCAGCTTAAATGTAGGCACAGATACGCAGTATTTT.

This clone was counted between two and nine times. The DNA of the CDR3 is TGTGCCAGCAGTTTAGACAGAGATCAGCCCCAGCATTTT. This sequence encodes CASSLDRDQPQHF. The rearrangement uses TRBV6-5 and TRBJ1-5, with D perhaps matching TRBD1 (5 bases). The CDR3 length is 13 residues. The V end lost 4 bases, the J end lost 5 bases, and 9 bases lay between the germline ends. Germline V CDR1 and CDR2: MNHEY, SVGAGI.

The V and J genes are TRBV27 and TRBJ2-7; D might be TRBD1 (6 bases). Germline V lookup: CDR1 MNHEY, CDR2 SMNVEV (reference sequence). Trimming pared 8 bases from V and 0 bases from J, leaving 14 bases between. The CDR3 is made up of 14 amino acids. CDR3 residues: CASRYQGSSYEQYF. Written as DNA, the CDR3 is TGTGCCAGCCGTTACCAGGGGAGCTCCTACGAGCAGTACTTC.

This chain links TRBV5-1 with TRBJ2-2; 13 bases agree with TRBD2. The V segment lost 0 bases and the J segment 4 bases; nucleotides outside the gene matches: 15. The CDR3 loop spans 21 amino acids. The germline CDR1 and CDR2 sequences are SGHRS and YFSETQ. The DNA for the CDR3 is TGCGCCAGCAGCTTGGCCCCGGGACTAGCGGGGACCCCCGGGGGCACCGGGGAGCTGTTTTTT. This sequence encodes CASSLAPGLAGTPGGTGELFF.

CDR3 amino acids: CASSQETSYYNEQFF. CDR3 coding DNA: TGTGCCAGCAGCCAAGAAACTAGTTACTACAATGAGCAGTTCTTC. This sequence joins TRBV14 and TRBJ2-1, with D possibly being TRBD2 (5 bases). V was shortened by 0 bases and J by 3 bases, with 9 bases between the two germline ends. Germline CDR1 and CDR2: SGHDN and FVKESK. The CDR3 totals 15 residues.

This clone was seen a handful of times. The V call is TRBV30, the J call TRBJ2-5; D is ambiguous. The CDR3 totals 13 residues. Per germline, CDR1 GTSNPN and CDR2 SVGIG (reference sequence). V was clipped by 1 base and J by 5 bases, with 11 bases between them. The CDR3 DNA reads TGTGCCTGGAGTGCAGAGGCCGGGGAGACCCAGTACTTC. It is translated as CAWSAEAGETQYF.

This clone was found once. The chain couples TRBV27 to TRBJ2-3, with 7 bases lining up with TRBD2. This CDR3 is 16 amino acids long. Trimming at V came to 1 base and at J to 3 bases, leaving 7 bases not matched to a gene. Germline-derived CDR1 and CDR2 are MNHEY and SMNVEV (reference sequence). CDR3: CASSLLIAGGTDTQYF. CDR3 bases: TGTGCCAGCAGTTTATTAATAGCGGGCGGAACAGATACGCAGTATTTT.

The J gene is TRBJ1-5, the V gene TRBV2; D perhaps matches TRBD1 (6 bases). Germline V gene data show CDR1 as SNHLY and CDR2 as FYNNEI. The V gene lost 4 bases and the J gene lost 7 bases, with 8 bases spanning the gap. This CDR3 is built from 12 residues. CDR3 protein: CASSGTGQPQHF. In nucleotides, the CDR3 is TGTGCCAGCAGTGGTACAGGGCAGCCCCAGCATTTT.

This chain joins TRBV6-5 and TRBJ1-2, with TRBD1 matching over 7 bases. The CDR3 length is 14 residues. V lost 2 bases and J lost 3; bases outside the gene matches: 3. The V gene's germline CDR1 is MNHEY and CDR2 SVGAGI. Written as DNA, the CDR3 is TGTGCCAGCAGTTACACTACAGGGGACTATGGCTACACCTTC. This codes for CASSYTTGDYGYTF.

This rearrangement joins TRBV25-1 to TRBJ2-7; 9 nucleotides agree with TRBD2. Per the germline V gene, CDR1 is MGHDK and CDR2 is SYGVNS. The CDR3 covers 15 residues. V dropped 5 bases and J dropped 3; count of bases not matched to a gene: 8. The CDR3 is CASSLSGLAIYEQYF. The CDR3 region has the DNA TGTGCCAGCAGTCTATCGGGACTAGCAATCTACGAGCAGTACTTC.

This sequence joins TRBV11-3 and TRBJ1-6; D call uncertain. Germline V gives CDR1 SGHNT, CDR2 YENEEA. This CDR3 comprises 16 residues. Trimming took 3 bases from V and 8 from J, leaving 17 bases between them. The CDR3 DNA sequence: TGTGCCAGCAGCTTTTTTATACGGCAGGAGGATTCACCCCTCCACTTT. Translating it yields CASSFFIRQEDSPLHF.

This clone occurred once. V and J are TRBV7-3 and TRBJ2-3, with D maybe TRBD2 (5 bases). From germline, CDR1 is SGHTA and CDR2 FQGTGA. This CDR3 has 12 residues. Trimming shortened V by 5 bases and J by 6 bases, and 9 bases separated the two germline ends. The CDR3, as DNA: TGTGCCAGCAGCCGGACGGGGGATACGCAGTATTTT. It codes for CASSRTGDTQYF.